A selection of T cell receptor beta chains follows, all from one sample in a study of PD-L1 blockade in urothelial cancer. Measured with immunoSEQ multiplex PCR; TCRdb has only the in-frame clones, and not every one. The sample shows some 80,000 clones, over 80% of them seen only once. This sample comprised PBMCs, obtained around atezolizumab (anti-PD-L1) treatment. These receptors were taken from a man aged 40-55 years with urothelial cancer. Both conserved end residues are part of each CDR3. Each record gives: V gene, J gene, CDR3 protein.

v_call: TRBV5-1
j_call: TRBJ2-2
cdr3_aa: CASSLVLAGTANTGELFF

v_call: TRBV7-9
j_call: TRBJ2-7
cdr3_aa: CASSLTNHEQYF

v_call: TRBV19
j_call: TRBJ2-5
cdr3_aa: CASSLTGLADQETQYF

v_call: TRBV5-1
j_call: TRBJ2-7
cdr3_aa: CASTPGTPPYEQYF

v_call: TRBV28
j_call: TRBJ1-1
cdr3_aa: CASREGGTEAFF

v_call: TRBV29-1
j_call: TRBJ1-2
cdr3_aa: CSAEDRANYGYTF

v_call: TRBV28
j_call: TRBJ1-1
cdr3_aa: CASSSRVWQADTEAFF

v_call: TRBV11-2
j_call: TRBJ2-7
cdr3_aa: CASHDRRTAYEQYF

v_call: TRBV2
j_call: TRBJ2-7
cdr3_aa: CASSGGYEQYF

v_call: TRBV9
j_call: TRBJ2-2
cdr3_aa: CASSVDPSGSGELFF

v_call: TRBV29-1
j_call: TRBJ2-7
cdr3_aa: CSVARPGGPSYEQYF

v_call: TRBV27
j_call: TRBJ2-7
cdr3_aa: CASSPGTNYEQYF

v_call: TRBV19
j_call: TRBJ2-7
cdr3_aa: CASKPRQESYEQYF